The clone carrying this T cell receptor (beta chain) occurred many times. Losses at the gene ends were 5 bases for V and 5 bases for J; bases not matched to a gene: 3. CDR1 SGHTA and CDR2 FQGTGA come from the germline V gene. The CDR3 consists of 13 residues. Patients aged 18 to 65 had newly diagnosed hyperthyroidism that had lasted under 2 months. Fresh peripheral blood, around 9.5 ml, yielded the PBMCs. Amplification of TCR beta CDR3 regions used RNA as the template. Using the HTBI primer set, a first-round RT-PCR was run on the TCR CDR3. MiXCR, run by TCRdb on the multiplex PCR reads, gives a single entry per CDR3 protein. The data show 400,000 to 500,000 distinct CDR3 sequences, with approximately 14% seen just once and less than 20% held by the top ten. The data were obtained in a study of T cells in Graves' hyperthyroidism and ophthalmopathy. At the level of the study: The initial diagnosis was the point when peripheral blood was collected, ahead of any treatment.

The receptor's source is a woman under 30 with Graves' hyperthyroidism. The sample consisted of blood. The chain employs TRBV7-3 and TRBJ2-5; TRBD2 matches at 9 bases. The CDR3 DNA sequence: TGTGCCAGCAGCCGGACTAGCGAGGAGACCCAGTACTTC. This translates into CASSRTSEETQYF.